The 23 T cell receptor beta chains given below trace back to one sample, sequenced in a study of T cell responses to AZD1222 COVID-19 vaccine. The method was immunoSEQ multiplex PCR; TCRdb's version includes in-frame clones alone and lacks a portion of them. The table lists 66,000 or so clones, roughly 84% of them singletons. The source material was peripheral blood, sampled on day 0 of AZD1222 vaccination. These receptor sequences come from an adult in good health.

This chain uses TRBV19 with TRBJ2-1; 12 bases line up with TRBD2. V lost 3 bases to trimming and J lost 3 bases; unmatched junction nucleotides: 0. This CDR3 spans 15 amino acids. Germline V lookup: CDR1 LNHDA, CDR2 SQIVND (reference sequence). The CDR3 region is CASSMGLAGYNEQFF. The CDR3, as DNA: TGTGCCAGTAGTATGGGACTAGCGGGCTACAATGAGCAGTTCTTC.

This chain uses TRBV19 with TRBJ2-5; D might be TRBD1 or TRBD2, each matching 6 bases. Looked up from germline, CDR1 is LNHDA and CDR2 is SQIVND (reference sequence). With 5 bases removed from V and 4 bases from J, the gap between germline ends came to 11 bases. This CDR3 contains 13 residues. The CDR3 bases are TGTGCCAGTAGTGTTGGGGGGCGAGAGACCCAGTACTTC. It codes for CASSVGGRETQYF.

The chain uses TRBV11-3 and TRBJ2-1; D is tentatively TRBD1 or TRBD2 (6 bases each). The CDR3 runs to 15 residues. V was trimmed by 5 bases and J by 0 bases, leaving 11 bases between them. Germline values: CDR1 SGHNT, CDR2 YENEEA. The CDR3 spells CASSPGASSYNEQFF. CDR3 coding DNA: TGTGCCAGCAGCCCGGGGGCTAGCTCCTACAATGAGCAGTTCTTC.

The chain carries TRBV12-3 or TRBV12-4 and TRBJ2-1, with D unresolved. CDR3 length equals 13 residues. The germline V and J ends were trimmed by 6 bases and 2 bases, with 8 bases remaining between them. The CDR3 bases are TGTGCCAGCAGGGGTGGGGCCTACAATGAGCAGTTCTTC. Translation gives CASRGGAYNEQFF.

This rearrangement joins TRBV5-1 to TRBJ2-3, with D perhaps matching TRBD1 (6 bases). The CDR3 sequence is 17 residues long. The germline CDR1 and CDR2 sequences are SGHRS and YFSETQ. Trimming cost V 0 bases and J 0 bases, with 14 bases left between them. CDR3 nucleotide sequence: TGCGCCAGCAGCTTGGAGGGCCTCGGACAGAGCACAGATACGCAGTATTTT. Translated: CASSLEGLGQSTDTQYF.

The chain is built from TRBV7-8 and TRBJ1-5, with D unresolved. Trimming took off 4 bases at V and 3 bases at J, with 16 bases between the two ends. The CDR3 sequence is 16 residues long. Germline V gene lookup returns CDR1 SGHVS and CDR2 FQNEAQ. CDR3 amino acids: CASSSYRVPINQPQHF. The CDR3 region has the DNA TGTGCCAGCAGCTCATACAGAGTACCAATCAATCAGCCCCAGCATTTT.

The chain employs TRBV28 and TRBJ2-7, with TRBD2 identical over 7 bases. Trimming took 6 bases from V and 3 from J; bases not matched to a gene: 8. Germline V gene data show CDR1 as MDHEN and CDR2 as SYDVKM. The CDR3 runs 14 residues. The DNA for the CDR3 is TGTGCCAGCAGAGGGCGGGAGTTCTTCTACGAGCAGTACTTC. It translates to CASRGREFFYEQYF.

The CDR3 coding sequence is TGTGCCAGCAGTTTACGGCAGTCGAACACTGAAGCTTTCTTT. Translating it yields CASSLRQSNTEAFF. The chain recombines TRBV27 with TRBJ1-1; D unresolved. V lost 2 bases to trimming and J lost 1 base, with 8 bases between them. The CDR3 length is 14 residues. CDR1 is MNHEY, CDR2 SMNVEV, per germline (reference sequence).

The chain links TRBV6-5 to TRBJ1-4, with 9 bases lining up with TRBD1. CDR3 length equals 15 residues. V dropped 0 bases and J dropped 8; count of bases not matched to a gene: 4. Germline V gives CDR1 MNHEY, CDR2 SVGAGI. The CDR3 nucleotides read TGTGCCAGCAGTTACTCGGGACAGGGAGAGGAAAAACTGTTTTTT. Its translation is CASSYSGQGEEKLFF.

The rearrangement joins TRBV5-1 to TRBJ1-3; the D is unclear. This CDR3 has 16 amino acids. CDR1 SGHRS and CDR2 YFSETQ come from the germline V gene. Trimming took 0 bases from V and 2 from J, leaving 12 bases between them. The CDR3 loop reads CASSLGSGTPGNTIYF. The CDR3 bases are TGCGCCAGCAGCTTGGGATCAGGAACTCCTGGAAACACCATATATTTT.

CDR3 in DNA: TGTGCCAGCGGGATTGAAAAACTGTTTTTT. Amino acids: CASGIEKLFF. The V gene is TRBV6-5, the J gene TRBJ1-4; D unclear. CDR3 size: 10 residues. V gave up 8 bases and J gave up 7 bases, with 5 bases separating them. Germline V gene data show CDR1 as MNHEY and CDR2 as SVGAGI.

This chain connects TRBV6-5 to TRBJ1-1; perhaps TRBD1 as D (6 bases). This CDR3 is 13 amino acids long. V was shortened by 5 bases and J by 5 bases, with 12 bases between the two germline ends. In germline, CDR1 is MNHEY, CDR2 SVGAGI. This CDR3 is CASSTNRATEAFF. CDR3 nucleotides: TGTGCCAGCAGTACCAACAGGGCTACTGAAGCTTTCTTT.

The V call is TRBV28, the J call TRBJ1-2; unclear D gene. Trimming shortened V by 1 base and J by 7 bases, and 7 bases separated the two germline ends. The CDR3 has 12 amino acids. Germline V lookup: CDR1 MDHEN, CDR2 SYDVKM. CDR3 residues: CASSLLRGGYTF. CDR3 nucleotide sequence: TGTGCCAGCAGTTTATTGCGGGGTGGCTACACCTTC.

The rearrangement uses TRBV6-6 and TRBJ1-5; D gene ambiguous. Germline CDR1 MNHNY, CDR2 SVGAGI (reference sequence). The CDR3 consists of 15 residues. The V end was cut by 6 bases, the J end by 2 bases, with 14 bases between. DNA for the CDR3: TGTGCCAGCAGCTCTGGGGTAGAAGGCAATCAGCCCCAGCATTTT. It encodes CASSSGVEGNQPQHF.

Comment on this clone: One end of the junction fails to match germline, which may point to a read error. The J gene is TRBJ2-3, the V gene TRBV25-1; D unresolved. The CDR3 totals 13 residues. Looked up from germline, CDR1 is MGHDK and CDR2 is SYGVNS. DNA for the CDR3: TGTGCCAGCAGTGTTGGAGATTCGACCACGCCGTATTTT. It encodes CASSVGDSTTPYF.

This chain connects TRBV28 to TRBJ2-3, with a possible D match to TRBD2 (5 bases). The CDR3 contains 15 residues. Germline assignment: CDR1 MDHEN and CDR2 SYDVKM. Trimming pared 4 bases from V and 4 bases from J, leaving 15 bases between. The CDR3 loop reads CASSSLETIADTQYF. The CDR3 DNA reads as TGTGCCAGCAGTTCACTAGAAACCATCGCAGATACGCAGTATTTT.

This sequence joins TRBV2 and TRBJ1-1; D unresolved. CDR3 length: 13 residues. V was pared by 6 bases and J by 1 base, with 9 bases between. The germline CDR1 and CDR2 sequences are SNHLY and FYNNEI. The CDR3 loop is CASRGQTNTEAFF. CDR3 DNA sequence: TGTGCCAGCAGAGGTCAGACGAACACTGAAGCTTTCTTT.

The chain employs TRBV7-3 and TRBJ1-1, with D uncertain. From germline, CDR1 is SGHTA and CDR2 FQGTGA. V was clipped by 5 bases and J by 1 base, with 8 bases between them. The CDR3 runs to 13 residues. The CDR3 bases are TGTGCCAGCAGCGAGATGAGGAACACTGAAGCTTTCTTT. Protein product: CASSEMRNTEAFF.

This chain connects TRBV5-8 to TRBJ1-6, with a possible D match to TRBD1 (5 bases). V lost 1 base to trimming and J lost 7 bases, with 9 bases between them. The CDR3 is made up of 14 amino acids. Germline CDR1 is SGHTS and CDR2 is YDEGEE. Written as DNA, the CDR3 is TGTGCCAGCAGCTTGTCGGGGGGGAATTCACCCCTCCACTTT. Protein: CASSLSGGNSPLHF.

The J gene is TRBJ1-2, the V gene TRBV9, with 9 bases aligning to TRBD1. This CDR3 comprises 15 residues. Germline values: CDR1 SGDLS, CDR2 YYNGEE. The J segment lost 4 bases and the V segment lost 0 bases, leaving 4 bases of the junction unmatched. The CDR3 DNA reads TGTGCCAGCAGCGTAGGGGGGACAGGGAGCTATGGCTACACCTTC. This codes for CASSVGGTGSYGYTF. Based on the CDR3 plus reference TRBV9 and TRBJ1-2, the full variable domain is DSGVTQTPKHLITATGQRVTLRCSPRSGDLSVYWYQQSLDQGLQFLIQYYNGEERAKGNILERFSAQQFPDLHSELNLSSLELGDSALYFCASSVGGTGSYGYTFGSGTRLTVV.

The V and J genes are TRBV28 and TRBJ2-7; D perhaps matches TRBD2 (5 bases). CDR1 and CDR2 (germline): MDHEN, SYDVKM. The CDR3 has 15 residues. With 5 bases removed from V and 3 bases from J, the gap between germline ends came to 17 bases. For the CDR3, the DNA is TGTGCCAGCAGTACCCACGAGGGCGGAGACTACGAGCAGTACTTC. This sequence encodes CASSTHEGGDYEQYF.

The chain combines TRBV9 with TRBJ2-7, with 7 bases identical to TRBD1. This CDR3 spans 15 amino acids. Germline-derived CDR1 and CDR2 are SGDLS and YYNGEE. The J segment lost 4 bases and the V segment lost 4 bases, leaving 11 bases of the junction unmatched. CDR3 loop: CASSPRTGGRYEQYF. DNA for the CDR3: TGTGCCAGCAGCCCCCGGACAGGTGGGCGATACGAGCAGTACTTC.

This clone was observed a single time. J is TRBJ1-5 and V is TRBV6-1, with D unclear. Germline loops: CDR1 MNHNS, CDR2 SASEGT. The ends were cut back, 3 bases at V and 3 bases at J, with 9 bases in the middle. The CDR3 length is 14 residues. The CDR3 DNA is TGTGCCAGCAGTGATCGGACTTTCAATCAGCCCCAGCATTTT. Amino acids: CASSDRTFNQPQHF.